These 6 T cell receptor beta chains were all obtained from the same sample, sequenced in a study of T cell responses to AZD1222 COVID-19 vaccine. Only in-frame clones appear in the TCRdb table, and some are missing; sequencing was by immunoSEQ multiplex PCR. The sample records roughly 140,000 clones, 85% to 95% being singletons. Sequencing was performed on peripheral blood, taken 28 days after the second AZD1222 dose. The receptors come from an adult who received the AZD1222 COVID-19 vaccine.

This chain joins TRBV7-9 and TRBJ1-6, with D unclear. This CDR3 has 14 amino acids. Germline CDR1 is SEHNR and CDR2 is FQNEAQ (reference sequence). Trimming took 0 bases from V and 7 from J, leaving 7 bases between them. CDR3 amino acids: CASSLADRNSPLHF. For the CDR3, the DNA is TGTGCCAGCAGCTTAGCAGACCGAAATTCACCCCTCCACTTT. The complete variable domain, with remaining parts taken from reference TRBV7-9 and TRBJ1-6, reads DTGVSQNPRHKITKRGQNVTFRCDPISEHNRLYWYRQTLGQGPEFLTYFQNEAQLEKSRLLSDRFSAERPKGSFSTLEIQRTEQGDSAMYLCASSLADRNSPLHFGNGTRLTVT.

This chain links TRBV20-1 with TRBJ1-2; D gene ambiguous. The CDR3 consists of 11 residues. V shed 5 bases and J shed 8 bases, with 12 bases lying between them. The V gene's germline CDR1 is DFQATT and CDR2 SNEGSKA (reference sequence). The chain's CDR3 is CSALTSWGYTF. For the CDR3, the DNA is TGCAGTGCTCTGACAAGTTGGGGCTACACCTTC.

The CDR3 protein is CASSLGLKSFQETQYF. The DNA for the CDR3 is TGTGCCAGCAGCCTGGGACTAAAGAGCTTCCAAGAGACCCAGTACTTC. The chain couples TRBV6-6 to TRBJ2-5; 7 bases agree with TRBD2. The germline V gene has CDR1 MNHNY and CDR2 SVGAGI (reference sequence). Trimming at V came to 6 bases and at J to 1 base, leaving 11 bases not matched to a gene. This CDR3 has 16 amino acids.

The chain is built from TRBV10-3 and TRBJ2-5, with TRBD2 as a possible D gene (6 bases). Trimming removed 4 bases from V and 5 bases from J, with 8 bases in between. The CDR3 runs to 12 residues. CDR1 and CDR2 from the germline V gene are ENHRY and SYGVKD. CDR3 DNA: TGTGCCATCAGTGCAGGGAGGGAGACCCAGTACTTC. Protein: CAISAGRETQYF.

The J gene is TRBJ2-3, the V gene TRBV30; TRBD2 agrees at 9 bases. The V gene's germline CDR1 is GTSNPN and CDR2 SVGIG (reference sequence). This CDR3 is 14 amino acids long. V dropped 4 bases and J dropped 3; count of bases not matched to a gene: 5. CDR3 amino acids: CAWNSGSGTDTQYF. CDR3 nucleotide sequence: TGTGCCTGGAATAGCGGGAGTGGTACAGATACGCAGTATTTT.

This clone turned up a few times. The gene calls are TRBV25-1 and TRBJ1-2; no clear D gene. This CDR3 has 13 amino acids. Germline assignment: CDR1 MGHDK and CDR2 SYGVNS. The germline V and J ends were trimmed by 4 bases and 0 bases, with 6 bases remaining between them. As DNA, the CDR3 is TGTGCCAGCAGTGTGGGGACTAACTATGGCTACACCTTC. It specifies CASSVGTNYGYTF.